This T cell receptor (beta chain) was profiled in a study of blood T cell repertoires in COVID-19. The V segment lost 4 bases and the J segment 0 bases; nucleotides outside the gene matches: 0. This CDR3 is 14 amino acids long. Per germline, CDR1 MGHDK and CDR2 SYGVNS. Profiling relied on immunoSEQ multiplex PCR, and the TCRdb table lists in-frame clones only, not all of them. The sample has tens of thousands of clones, about 82% seen once. Sequencing input: peripheral blood. The clonotype originates from a human donor in a cohort sampled during active COVID-19. The genes are TRBV25-1 and TRBJ2-1; 7 nucleotides agree with TRBD2. In DNA form, the CDR3 reads TGTGCCAGCAGTGGCGGGAGCTCCTACAATGAGCAGTTCTTC. This gives the protein CASSGGSSYNEQFF. The full variable domain, in which reference TRBV25-1 and TRBJ2-1 provide the parts outside the CDR3, is EADIYQTPRYLVIGTGKKITLECSQTMGHDKMYWYQQDPGMELHLIHYSYGVNSTEKGDLSSESTVSRIRTEHFPLTLESARPSHTSQYLCASSGGSSYNEQFFGPGTRLTVL.